This record concerns one TCR beta chain sequence. No antigen is known for it. The V gene's germline CDR1 is SGHDT and CDR2 YYEEEE. The CDR3 has 14 amino acids. The ends were cut back, 4 bases at V and 7 bases at J, with 12 bases in the middle. The source of the sample is a study of post-analysis software for immune sequencing data. Study-wide background: Multiple sclerosis in the patients followed relapsing-remitting, secondary progressive and progressive-relapsing courses.

Whole-study results and caveats: Relative to controls, patients had five TRBV segments at higher frequency, with TRBV5-6, TRBV5-1 and TRBV20-1 among these. Among multiple sclerosis patients, normalized Chao1 diversity was significantly below that of controls.

Prepared libraries of TCR beta cDNA carried unique molecular identifiers. The T cell input of about 1 to 10 million gave about 500,000 cDNA molecules. TCRdb re-called the PCR reads through MiXCR, storing one row per CDR3 protein. The sample lists about 540,000 distinct CDR3 sequences, less than 40% occurring once. The rearrangement links TRBV5-6 to TRBJ1-6; a possible D gene is TRBD1 (6 bases). This clonotype originated in a girl aged 2 to 17 with multiple sclerosis. Sequenced sample: blood. For the CDR3, the DNA is TGTGCCAGCAGCACAGACAGGCTAAATTCACCCCTCCACTTT. Translation gives CASSTDRLNSPLHF.